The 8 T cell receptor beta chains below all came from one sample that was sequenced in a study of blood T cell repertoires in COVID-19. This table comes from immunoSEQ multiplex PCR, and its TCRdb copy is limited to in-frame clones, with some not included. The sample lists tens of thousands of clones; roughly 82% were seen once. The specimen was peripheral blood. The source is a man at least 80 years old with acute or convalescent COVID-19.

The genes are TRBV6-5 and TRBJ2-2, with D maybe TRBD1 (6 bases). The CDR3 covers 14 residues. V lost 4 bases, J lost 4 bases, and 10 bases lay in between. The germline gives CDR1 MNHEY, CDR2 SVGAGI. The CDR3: CASSSGDLTGELFF. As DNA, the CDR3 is TGTGCCAGCAGTTCAGGGGATCTCACCGGGGAGCTGTTTTTT.

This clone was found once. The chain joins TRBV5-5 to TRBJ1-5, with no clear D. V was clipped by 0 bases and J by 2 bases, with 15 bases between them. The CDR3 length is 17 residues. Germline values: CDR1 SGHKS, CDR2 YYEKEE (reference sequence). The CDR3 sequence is CASSLALRGGGNQPQHF. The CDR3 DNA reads TGTGCCAGCAGCTTGGCCCTCCGGGGTGGAGGCAATCAGCCCCAGCATTTT.

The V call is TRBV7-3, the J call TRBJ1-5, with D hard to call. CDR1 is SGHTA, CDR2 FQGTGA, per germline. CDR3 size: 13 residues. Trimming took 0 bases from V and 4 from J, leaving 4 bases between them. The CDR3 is CASSLTHNQPQHF. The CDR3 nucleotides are TGTGCCAGCAGCTTAACCCATAATCAGCCCCAGCATTTT.

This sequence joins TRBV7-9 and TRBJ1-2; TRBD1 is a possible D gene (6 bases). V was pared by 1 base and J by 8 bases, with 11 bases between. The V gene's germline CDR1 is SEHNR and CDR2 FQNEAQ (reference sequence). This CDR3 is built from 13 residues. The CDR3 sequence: CASSLDLRGGYTF. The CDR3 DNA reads TGTGCCAGCAGCTTAGACCTCAGGGGAGGCTACACCTTC.

For the CDR3, the DNA is TGTGCCAGCAGACATCGACAGGGTAACACTGAAGCTTTCTTT. It is translated as CASRHRQGNTEAFF. The chain couples TRBV5-6 to TRBJ1-1, with TRBD1 matching 7 bases. V dropped 5 bases and J dropped 2; count of bases not matched to a gene: 6. The germline gives CDR1 SGHDT, CDR2 YYEEEE. The CDR3 extends over 14 amino acids.

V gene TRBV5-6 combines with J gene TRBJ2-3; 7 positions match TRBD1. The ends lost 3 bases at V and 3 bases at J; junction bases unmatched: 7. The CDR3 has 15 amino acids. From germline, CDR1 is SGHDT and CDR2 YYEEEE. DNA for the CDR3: TGTGCCAGCAGCTCCCGGGGCAGGGGGACAGATACGCAGTATTTT. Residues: CASSSRGRGTDTQYF.

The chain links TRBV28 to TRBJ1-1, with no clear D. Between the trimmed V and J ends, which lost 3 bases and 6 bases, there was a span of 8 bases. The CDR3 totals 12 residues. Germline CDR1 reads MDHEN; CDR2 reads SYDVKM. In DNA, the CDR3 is TGTGCCAGCAGTTTGTCTTTATCTGAAGCTTTCTTT. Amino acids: CASSLSLSEAFF.

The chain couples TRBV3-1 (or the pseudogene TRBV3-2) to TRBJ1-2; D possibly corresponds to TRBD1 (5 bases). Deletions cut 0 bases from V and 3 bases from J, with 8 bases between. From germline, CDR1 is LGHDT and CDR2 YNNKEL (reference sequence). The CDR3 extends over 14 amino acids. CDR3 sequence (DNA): TGTGCCAGCAGCCAAGAGGGGCTCCACTATGGCTACACCTTC. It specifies CASSQEGLHYGYTF.